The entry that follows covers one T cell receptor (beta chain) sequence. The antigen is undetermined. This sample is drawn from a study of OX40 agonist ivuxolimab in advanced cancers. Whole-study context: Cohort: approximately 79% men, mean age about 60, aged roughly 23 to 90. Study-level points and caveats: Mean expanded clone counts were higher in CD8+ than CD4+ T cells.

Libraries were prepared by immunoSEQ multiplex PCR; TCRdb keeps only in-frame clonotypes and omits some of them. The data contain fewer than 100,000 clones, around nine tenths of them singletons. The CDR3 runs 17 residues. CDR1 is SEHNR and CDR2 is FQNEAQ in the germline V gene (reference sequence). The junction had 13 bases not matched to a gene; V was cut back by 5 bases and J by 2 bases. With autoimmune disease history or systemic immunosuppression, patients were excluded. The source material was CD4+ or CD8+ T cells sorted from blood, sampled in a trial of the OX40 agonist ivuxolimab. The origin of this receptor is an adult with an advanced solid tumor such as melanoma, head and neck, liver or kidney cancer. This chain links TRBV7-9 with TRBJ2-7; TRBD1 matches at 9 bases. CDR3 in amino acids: CASSAHPGQGRTYEQYF. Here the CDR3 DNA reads TGTGCCAGCAGCGCCCATCCGGGACAGGGCAGAACCTACGAGCAGTACTTC.